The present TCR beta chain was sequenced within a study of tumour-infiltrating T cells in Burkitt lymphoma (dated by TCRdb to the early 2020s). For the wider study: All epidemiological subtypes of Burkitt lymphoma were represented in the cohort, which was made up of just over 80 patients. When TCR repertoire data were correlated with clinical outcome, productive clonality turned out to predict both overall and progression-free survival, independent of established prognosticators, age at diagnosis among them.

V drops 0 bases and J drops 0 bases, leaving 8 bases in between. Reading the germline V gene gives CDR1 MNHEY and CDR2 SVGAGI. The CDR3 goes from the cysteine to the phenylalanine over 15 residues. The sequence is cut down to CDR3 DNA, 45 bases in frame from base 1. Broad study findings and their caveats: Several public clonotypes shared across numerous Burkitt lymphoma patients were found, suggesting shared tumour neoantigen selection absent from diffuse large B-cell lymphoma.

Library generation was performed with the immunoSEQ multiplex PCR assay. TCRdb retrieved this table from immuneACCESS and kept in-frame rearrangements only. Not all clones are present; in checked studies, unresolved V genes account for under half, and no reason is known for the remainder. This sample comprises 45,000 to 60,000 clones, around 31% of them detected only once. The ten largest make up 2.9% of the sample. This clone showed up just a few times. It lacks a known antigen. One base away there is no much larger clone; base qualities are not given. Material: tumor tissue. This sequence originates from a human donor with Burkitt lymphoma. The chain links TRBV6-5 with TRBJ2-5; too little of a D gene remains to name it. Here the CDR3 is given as CASSYSGSNQETQYF. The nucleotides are TGTGCCAGCAGTTACTCAGGAAGCAACCAAGAGACCCAGTACTTC.